This TCR beta chain was observed in a study of T cell repertoires in aging, cancer and after chemotherapy. Across the study: Repeat sampling of healthy donors over several months to years showed clear clonal overlap.

Multiplex touch-down PCR with TRB-A/B primers amplified rearranged V-D-J TRB sequences. TCRdb recomputed calls from the multiplex PCR reads with MiXCR, one row per CDR3 protein. The profile shows 5,000 to 7,500 distinct CDR3 sequences, about 25% of them singletons. Study conclusions and caveats: Median generation probability rose over the chemotherapy interval in each cancer cohort, suggesting rebound thymic output.

TCR beta rearrangements were amplified from peripheral blood genomic DNA. V dropped 1 base and J dropped 3 bases, with 9 bases sitting between them. From germline, CDR1 is DFQATT and CDR2 SNEGSKA (reference sequence). This CDR3 comprises 13 residues. By proportion, this clonotype is medium-sized. Its antigen is as yet unknown. Sequenced input: blood. The J gene is TRBJ1-1, the V gene TRBV20-1; a possible D gene is TRBD1 (5 bases). This receptor was taken from a human donor in good health. Here the CDR3 reads CSARGTGDTEAFF. CDR3 DNA: TGCAGTGCTAGAGGAACGGGGGACACTGAAGCTTTCTTT.